This T cell receptor (beta chain) was recorded in a study of blood T cells in healthy people across ages (dated by TCRdb to about 2015). For context, the study as a whole: Template switching captured roughly one uniquely barcoded TCR beta cDNA molecule per two T cells in model experiments. To track age-related changes in TCR beta repertoire diversity, the study relied on deep sequencing normalized with unique cDNA molecular identifiers. The donors were split into four age groups: young (average approximately 16 years), middle-aged (roughly 39), aged (roughly 65) and long-lived (roughly 86). Donors of different ages were randomly distributed across sequencing lanes to avoid experimental bias. Using the same blood draw, the study looked at two additional independent replicas of 1 million unique cDNA reads for two donors, one aged 18 to 29 and the other aged 80 or older. Here is what the overall study found, with its caveats: Because donor CMV infection status was unknown, age-related changes in expanded clonotypes were potentially confounded. The percentage of naive T cells measured by flow cytometry correlated strongly with observed TCR beta diversity. Total diversity estimates from one million sequenced T cells were considered lower bounds and underestimates. As age increased, observed TCR beta diversity per million T cells dropped in a roughly linear way, and a significant reduction was already evident by age about 40. Compared with the aged group, the long-lived group had more naive CD4+ T cells, fewer expanded clones and increased TCR diversity, a pattern suggesting age selection. Conclusive comparison of naive and antigen-experienced compartments was prevented by the profiling of bulk unsorted PBMCs.

The protocol used for the library was 5' RACE. Data came from an Illumina HiSeq 2500. The second PCR ran for roughly 6 to 11 cycles and used a J-beta primer mix along with a sample-barcoded 5' primer. Each TCR beta cDNA molecule received a unique molecular identifier from a template-switch 5' adaptor carrying 12 random nucleotides. Each sample yielded at least 3 million CDR3-containing paired-end reads. First-strand cDNA synthesis was performed from all RNA using the Mint cDNA synthesis kit, with priming by a TRBC-specific oligonucleotide. Following uracil-DNA glycosylase treatment, a first 18-cycle PCR with universal primers M1SS and BC2_uni_R was performed on all cDNA. As for the authors' bioinformatics: Normalization of each sample was performed by random selection of 1 million high-quality reads, each carrying a distinct molecular identifier. Reads with shared molecular identifiers were discarded instead of being binned into consensus sequences. MiTCR, set to a Q25 quality threshold and the strictest error-elimination algorithm, was used for CDR3 identification, clonotype clustering and error correction. A nonparametric unseen species model with Euler transformation was used to estimate a lower bound on total TCR beta diversity. The raw public reads went through TCRdb reprocessing: fastp at Q25, MiXCR clone calling, in-frame beta chains kept. Records with the same CDR3 protein are collapsed into one entry carrying the most frequent genes and DNA. TCRdb, not the authors, supplied the V and J calls. Across this sample there are 630,000 or so distinct CDR3 sequences, with around 32% seen only once. The ten largest clones represent 15% to 17% of the sample.

Systemically healthy Caucasian individuals from Russia, some 40 in total and aged roughly 6 to 100 years, were included as donors. Approximately 9.3 milliliters of peripheral blood were drawn from each donor into EDTA-treated Vacutainer tubes. Ficoll-Paque density-gradient centrifugation was used to isolate PBMCs, with at least 7 million obtained per sample. Trizol reagent was used to extract total RNA from the PBMCs, yielding at least 6 micrograms per sample. For every donor, an aliquot of PBMCs went through flow cytometry to measure the percentages of naive CD45RAhigh/CD27high T cells. A few counts support this clonotype. Its specific antigen is unknown. Base qualities are not provided; no much larger clone lies one nucleotide away. The sample comprised blood. This receptor was obtained from a woman at least 80 years old in good health. Donor details come from another sample of the same person, matched by shared clones.

Here is the DNA: TGTGCCTGGAGTAAAAAGCGGGGCGAGACCCAGTACTTC. Translated, this gives CAWSKKRGETQYF. Here the chain combines TRBV30 and TRBJ2-5; the junction holds 7 bases that match TRBD2. V loses 2 bases at its end and J loses 5 bases; junction bases beyond the gene matches: 5. The CDR3 runs 13 residues from the cysteine to the phenylalanine. Only CDR3 DNA is held: 39 bases, read in frame from base 1. Via the germline V gene (reference sequence), CDR1 is GTSNPN and CDR2 SVGIG.